What follows are 11 T cell receptor beta chains derived from one specimen sequenced in a study of blood T cells in healthy people across ages. The authors ran a second PCR of roughly 6 to 12 cycles using a sample-barcoded 5' primer and a J-beta primer mix. A single record per CDR3 protein comes from TCRdb applying MiXCR to the 5' RACE reads. The sample contains hundreds of thousands of distinct CDR3 sequences, around 43% of which appear only once. Sequencing was done on a sample of blood. These receptors originate from a man between 60 and 75 years old in good health.

The chain joins TRBV10-3 to TRBJ2-2; 10 nucleotides agree with TRBD1. Germline V gene data show CDR1 as ENHRY and CDR2 as SYGVKD. The V gene end was trimmed by 9 bases and the J gene end by 5 bases; junction bases not matched to a gene: 6. This CDR3 contains 14 residues. The CDR3 DNA reads as TGTGCCATACGACAGGGGGCCGAGACCGGGGAGCTGTTTTTT. Translated: CAIRQGAETGELFF.

The chain combines TRBV11-3 with TRBJ1-4, with 8 bases that match TRBD1. Per germline, CDR1 SGHNT and CDR2 YENEEA. CDR3 length equals 14 residues. Unmatched junction bases numbered 4, after V lost 5 bases and J lost 5 bases. This chain's CDR3 is CASSRTGLNEKLFF. The CDR3 DNA reads TGTGCCAGCAGCCGGACAGGGCTAAATGAAAAACTGTTTTTT.

This rearrangement joins TRBV7-9 to TRBJ1-3, with unresolved D. Per the germline V gene, CDR1 is SEHNR and CDR2 is FQNEAQ (reference sequence). The CDR3 loop spans 14 amino acids. Trimming cost V 4 bases and J 6 bases, with 13 bases left between them. In DNA form, the CDR3 reads TGTGCCAGCAGCTCCATCCTGGGCGAAAACACCATATATTTT. It encodes CASSSILGENTIYF.

This clonotype was recorded a few times. The V gene is TRBV20-1, the J gene TRBJ2-3; 8 bases are shared with TRBD1. The CDR3 has 16 residues. The germline CDR1 and CDR2 sequences are DFQATT and SNEGSKA (reference sequence). V was pared by 6 bases and J by 5 bases, with 16 bases of the junction left unmatched. The CDR3: CSAMNPRQGSEDTQYF. In DNA form, the CDR3 reads TGCAGTGCCATGAATCCTAGACAGGGGTCGGAAGATACGCAGTATTTT.

This clonotype has just a few counts. The chain employs TRBV7-6 and TRBJ2-3, with D perhaps matching TRBD1 (6 bases). The CDR3 totals 18 residues. Germline CDR1 is SGHVS and CDR2 is FNYEAQ. V lost 5 bases and J 6 bases, leaving 27 bases between the germline ends. This CDR3 reads CASSAGPPWGRIMDTQYF. As DNA, the CDR3 is TGTGCCAGCAGCGCTGGCCCCCCATGGGGGCGCATTATGGATACGCAGTATTTT.

The V gene is TRBV6-5, the J gene TRBJ1-4; D uncertain. This CDR3 is 14 amino acids long. From germline, CDR1 is MNHEY and CDR2 SVGAGI. V was clipped by 6 bases and J by 0 bases, with 8 bases between them. For the CDR3, the DNA is TGTGCCAGCAGAGGTTGGGCAACTAATGAAAAACTGTTTTTT. As protein: CASRGWATNEKLFF.

On this clonotype: Just one base apart from a much larger clone, this may be a read error. J is TRBJ2-5 and V is TRBV4-3; weak D call: TRBD2 (6 bases). This CDR3 spans 13 amino acids. Germline CDR1 is LGHNA and CDR2 is YSLEER. V lost 3 bases to trimming and J lost 11 bases, with 16 bases between them. CDR3: CASSQGREDEQYF. CDR3 bases: TGCGCCAGCAGCCAGGGCAGGGAGGATGAGCAGTACTTC.

This chain joins TRBV6-2 or TRBV6-3 and TRBJ1-2, with 8 bases that match TRBD1. V trimming: 6 bases; J trimming: 3 bases; junction bases outside the gene matches: 9. CDR1 is MNHEY and CDR2 is SVGEGT in the germline V gene. There are 15 residues in the CDR3. Written as DNA, the CDR3 is TGTGCCAGCAGCCCGCGACAGGGGTACTACTATGGCTACACCTTC. Protein: CASSPRQGYYYGYTF.

The chain links TRBV28 to TRBJ1-5, with TRBD1 as a possible D gene (5 bases). The germline V gene encodes CDR1 MDHEN and CDR2 SYDVKM. Trimming left V 4 bases short and J 3 bases short, with 13 bases between. The CDR3 has 15 residues. CDR3 bases: TGTGCCAGCAGTTCCCCCGACAGTTACAATCAGCCCCAGCATTTT. It specifies CASSSPDSYNQPQHF.

As regards this clonotype: The germline gene is not matched at one end of the junction; a read error may be the cause. This rearrangement joins TRBV7-6 to TRBJ2-1; 9 bases align to TRBD1. Germline V CDR1 and CDR2: SGHVS, FNYEAQ. The CDR3 runs to 14 residues. Here the CDR3 DNA reads TGTGCCAGCAGCCGGGACAGGGCCCACAATGAGCGGTTCTTC. Encoded protein: CASSRDRAHNERFF.

This clonotype was picked up a small number of times. This chain joins TRBV7-8 and TRBJ2-1, with TRBD2 identical over 12 bases. Unmatched junction bases numbered 5, after V lost 7 bases and J lost 4 bases. The CDR3 has 15 amino acids. CDR1 is SGHVS, CDR2 FQNEAQ, per germline. The CDR3 here is CASIHGLAGYNEQFF. The CDR3 DNA sequence: TGTGCCAGCATCCACGGACTAGCGGGGTACAATGAGCAGTTCTTC.